A selection of T cell receptor beta chains follows, all from one sample in a study of human T cells and chemical hapten exposure. From the RACE reads, TCRdb called clonotypes with MiXCR, one entry per CDR3 protein. Of 100,000 or so distinct CDR3 sequences listed, 9.5% to 12% were seen once; the top ten hold over 2%. Source: whole blood, taken in connection with sensitization to the hapten diphenylcyclopropenone (DPC). These receptors came from a man in his forties with alopecia areata. Some clones in this sample may be carry-over from other donors' samples. Each CDR3 is given with its conserved first and last residue. Each record gives: clone size, J gene, D gene, V gene, CDR3 protein, CDR3 DNA. A D gene is named only where the DNA matches it firmly. Size is omitted from some rows. Given values are once, few, many or a class for expanded clones.

>NA|TRBJ2-5|TRBD2|TRBV5-4
CASSPEGLAETQYF
TGTGCCAGCAGCCCGGAGGGACTAGCCGAGACCCAGTACTTC
>NA|TRBJ2-1|NA|TRBV3-1
CASSQRFAFISYNEQFF
TGTGCCAGCAGCCAAAGGTTTGCCTTTATCTCCTACAATGAGCAGTTCTTC
>NA|TRBJ1-2|TRBD1|TRBV19
CASSPGPSGGGYTF
TGTGCCAGTAGCCCTGGACCCTCAGGGGGCGGCTACACCTTC
>NA|TRBJ2-1|TRBD2|TRBV12-3/TRBV12-4
CASSLGLAGVEQFF
TGTGCCAGCAGTTTGGGACTAGCGGGAGTTGAGCAGTTCTTC
>NA|TRBJ1-2|NA|TRBV27
CASRPGGSLWGYTF
TGTGCCAGCAGGCCGGGGGGATCGTTGTGGGGCTACACCTTC
>few|TRBJ2-3|TRBD2|TRBV20-1
CSARLAGVDTQYF
TGCAGTGCTAGACTAGCGGGAGTAGATACGCAGTATTTT
>few|TRBJ1-4|NA|TRBV28
CASSANPKHNEKLFF
TGTGCCAGCAGTGCAAATCCGAAACACAATGAAAAACTGTTTTTT
>few|TRBJ2-2|TRBD2|TRBV7-9
CASSLARTSGRNTGELFF
TGTGCCAGCAGCTTAGCTCGGACTAGCGGGAGGAACACCGGGGAGCTGTTTTTT
>NA|TRBJ2-3|NA|TRBV5-4
CASSPGQQVSTDTQYF
TGTGCCAGCAGCCCCGGACAGCAAGTTAGCACAGATACGCAGTATTTT
>NA|TRBJ2-2|NA|TRBV6-5
CASSIGGGGELFF
TGTGCCAGCAGTATTGGGGGAGGCGGGGAGCTGTTTTTT
>many|TRBJ1-2|TRBD1|TRBV28
CASSGQGRISSGYTF
TGTGCCAGCAGCGGACAGGGTCGTATCTCGAGTGGCTACACCTTC
>few|TRBJ2-3|NA|TRBV4-1
CASSQDRWLSDTQYF
TGCGCCAGCAGCCAAGATCGATGGTTGTCGGATACGCAGTATTTT
>NA|TRBJ1-6|TRBD1|TRBV10-3
CAISNDRGSPLHF
TGTGCCATCAGTAACGACAGGGGCTCACCCCTCCACTTT
>NA|TRBJ2-1|NA|TRBV6-6
CASSYSGLQHNEQFF
TGTGCCAGCAGTTACTCGGGTTTGCAACACAATGAGCAGTTCTTC
>NA|TRBJ2-3|TRBD2|TRBV4-3
CASSQDSRTSGRNTQYF
TGCGCCAGCAGCCAAGATAGCAGGACTAGCGGGAGGAATACGCAGTATTTT
>many|TRBJ2-3|TRBD2|TRBV28
CASSLLAGSTDTQYF
TGTGCCAGCAGCCTACTAGCGGGGAGCACAGATACGCAGTATTTT
>NA|TRBJ1-3|NA|TRBV29-1
CSVWKDSGNTIYF
TGCAGCGTGTGGAAAGACTCTGGAAACACCATATATTTT
>many|TRBJ1-3|NA|TRBV12-5
CASGFGQRLGSGNTIYF
TGTGCTAGTGGTTTCGGACAGCGCTTGGGCTCAGGAAACACCATATATTTT
>NA|TRBJ2-1|NA|TRBV7-2
CASSSILGRALNEQFF
TGTGCCAGCAGTTCAATTCTGGGCAGAGCCCTGAATGAGCAGTTCTTC
>NA|TRBJ1-5|NA|TRBV12-3/TRBV12-4
CASSSQGNNQPQHF
TGTGCCAGCAGCAGTCAGGGGAACAATCAGCCCCAGCATTTT
>few|TRBJ2-3|TRBD2|TRBV4-1
CASSQTSLGLATDTQYF
TGCGCCAGCAGCCAAACGTCGCTGGGACTAGCGACAGATACGCAGTATTTT
>NA|TRBJ1-6|TRBD1|TRBV27
CASSFLGQGENSPLHF
TGTGCCAGCAGTTTCCTTGGACAGGGTGAAAATTCACCCCTCCACTTT
>few|TRBJ1-5|TRBD1|TRBV19
CASRAPGQGNQPQHF
TGTGCCAGTAGAGCACCTGGACAGGGTAATCAGCCCCAGCATTTT
>many|TRBJ1-1|NA|TRBV28
CASSSPAVNTEAFF
TGTGCCAGCAGTTCCCCCGCGGTGAACACTGAAGCTTTCTTT
>NA|TRBJ2-3|NA|TRBV5-5
CASSLIQGSSTDTQYF
TGTGCCAGCAGCTTGATACAGGGTAGTAGCACAGATACGCAGTATTTT
>many|TRBJ1-4|TRBD1|TRBV7-9
CASSFSPGQGTTNEKLFF
TGTGCCAGCAGCTTCTCACCGGGACAGGGGACGACTAATGAAAAACTGTTTTTT